These 3 T cell receptor beta chains share one sample of origin, sequenced in a study of shared clonotypes between healthy human individuals (dated by TCRdb to about 2020). The protocol used for the library was the immunoSEQ multiplex PCR assay. As stored in TCRdb, this immuneACCESS dataset retains in-frame rearrangements with V and J assigned. A fraction of the clones does not appear; measured against another copy, unresolved V genes explain less than half of the discrepancy, and the remainder lacks a known reason. The sample data list 1.5 million to 2.5 million clones, and roughly 95% of these were observed just once. The ten most abundant clones make up 1.2% of the sample. CD8 naive samples were obtained by positive selection for CCR7 among CD45RO-negative cells, yielding a CD45RA+CCR7+ population from which TemRA cells were excluded. Sequences were obtained from naive CD8+ T cells sorted from blood. The cell subset or site tag for this specimen amounts to: CD45RA+CCR7+. These TCRs come from a man between 18 and 35 years old in good health.

Concerning this clone: No DNA is shown, since the ends of the CDR3 on it are uncertain; the CDR3 is the one TCRdb lists. The V call is TRBV5-5, the J call TRBJ2-7; the table gives TRBD2 as D, unverified against the DNA. Germline lookup yields CDR1 SGHKS and CDR2 YYEKEE (reference sequence). The CDR3 spans 14 amino acids, including both terminal residues. This chain's CDR3 is CASSSSVITYEQYF.

The chain has TRBV11-2 and TRBJ2-3; TRBD2 is a possible D gene (5 bases). V shed 5 bases and J shed 0 bases, with 18 bases lying between them. Per germline, CDR1 SGHAT and CDR2 FQNNGV. The CDR3 spans 17 residues. DNA of the CDR3: TGTGCCAGCAGCCCGGGAAGGTCTGGGAGCAGCACAGATACGCAGTATTTT. Translating it yields CASSPGRSGSSTDTQYF.

The chain couples TRBV15 to TRBJ1-2; 8 nucleotides align to TRBD1. Germline CDR1 and CDR2: LNHNV and YYDKDF (reference sequence). With 1 base clipped from V and 2 bases from J, the junction kept 9 bases outside the gene matches. The CDR3 consists of 17 residues. The CDR3 DNA follows: TGTGCCACCAGCAGAGGGACAGGGAACGTTAGGAACTATGGCTACACCTTC. Translation: CATSRGTGNVRNYGYTF. Combining the CDR3 with reference TRBV15 and TRBJ1-2 gives the whole variable domain DAMVIQNPRYQVTQFGKPVTLSCSQTLNHNVMYWYQQKSSQAPKLLFHYYDKDFNNEADTPDNFQSRRPNTSFCFLDIRSPGLGDTAMYLCATSRGTGNVRNYGYTFGSGTRLTVV.